In its sample, the clone carrying this T cell receptor beta chain was seen a few times. The antigen is undetermined. This entry belongs to a study of T-cell memory formation after mild COVID-19. Study-level background: Across donors, TCR clusters were largely donor specific.

Study results and limitations: Pre-infection memory showed some responding clones, and this suggested that cross-reactive memory joined. Clones that got smaller from day 15 to 85 had even CD4/CD8, while clones growing later tipped toward CD4+.

Looked up from germline, CDR1 is DFQATT and CDR2 is SNEGSKA (reference sequence). Trimming removed 6 bases from V and 5 bases from J, with 13 bases in between. CDR3 length: 13 amino acids. Using constant-segment primers, 5'RACE produced TCR alpha and TCR beta cDNA libraries carrying sample barcodes and UMIs. TCRdb re-analysed the 5' RACE reads in MiXCR, keeping a single row per CDR3 protein. The sample yields about 350,000 distinct CDR3 sequences, about an eighth seen once. V and J are TRBV20-1 and TRBJ1-4, with a possible D match to TRBD1 (5 bases). The source of this sequence is a man between 18 and 29 years old who had mild COVID-19 (a few samples of this study predate the infection). Cell type and time point are not known. Sequenced input: PBMCs or a T cell subset sorted from them (not recorded which). The CDR3 nucleotides read TGCAGTGCCCCTGGGGGGTACAATGAAAAACTGTTTTTT. Encoded protein: CSAPGGYNEKLFF.